This T cell receptor (beta chain) was obtained from a study of blood T cell repertoires in COVID-19. Assay: immunoSEQ multiplex PCR; the TCRdb copy retains only in-frame clones and omits some. Among about 120,000 clones listed, 90% were seen once. Trimming took 3 bases from V and 4 from J, leaving 11 bases between them. This CDR3 comprises 14 residues. Germline V lookup: CDR1 MNHEY, CDR2 SMNVEV (reference sequence). The material sequenced was peripheral blood. The receptor was isolated from a human donor with active COVID-19. The donor label of this sample is uncertain. The chain links TRBV27 to TRBJ2-3; possibly TRBD2 for D (6 bases). The CDR3 DNA reads TGTGCCAGCAGTTTGTTAGCGGCGTCAGATACGCAGTATTTT. Its translation is CASSLLAASDTQYF.